This note documents a single TCR beta chain sequence. Its specificity is not known. This record comes from a study of cytomegalovirus exposure and HLA in healthy donors. Study results and caveats: It emerged from a later analysis that several of the most significant clusters appeared to be linked to common viral pathogens.

CDR1 and CDR2 from the germline V gene are MGHRA and YSYEKL. Between the trimmed V and J ends, which lost 0 bases and 8 bases, there was a span of 16 bases. This CDR3 is built from 15 residues. Researchers ran the PCR with 60 Vbeta and 13 Jbeta primers. Using immunoSEQ multiplex PCR, the repertoire was profiled, and TCRdb retains in-frame clones only, with some absent. The sample carries about 180,000 clones, around 80% recorded once. The clonotype originates from a man aged 35 to 55 in good health and CMV-seronegative. This chain links TRBV4-1 with TRBJ1-2, with TRBD1 as a possible D gene (5 bases). The sequencing sample was made of PBMCs. Here the CDR3 reads CASSQESRRGGGYTF. CDR3 in DNA: TGCGCCAGCAGCCAAGAGTCGCGGAGGGGAGGCGGCTACACCTTC.